The 18 T cell receptor beta chains reported below all come from one sample, sequenced in a study of Ad26.COV2.S vaccination and SARS-CoV-2 variants. Assay used: immunoSEQ multiplex PCR; TCRdb lists only in-frame clones, some missing. The sample lists about 350,000 clones, 65% to 90% occurring once. Regarding treatment: over 15 received Ad26.COV2.S at low or high dose, single or two shots; a few received placebo; per-sample allocation not given. All samples were drawn on day 63, counting from the first vaccine or placebo injection. This specimen was peripheral blood, taken in a trial of Ad26.COV2.S vaccine versus placebo. These receptors all stem from a person between 18 and 65 years old who received the Ad26.COV2.S COVID-19 vaccine or a placebo.

The gene calls are TRBV18 and TRBJ2-3; D is unresolved. The CDR3 is 15 residues long. The germline V gene encodes CDR1 KGHSH and CDR2 LQKENI. V was cut by 3 bases and J by 1 base, with 11 bases left in between. As DNA, the CDR3 is TGTGCCAGCTCACCGACCACCCTTCGCACAGATACGCAGTATTTT. This codes for CASSPTTLRTDTQYF.

The J gene is TRBJ1-1, the V gene TRBV5-1; unclear D gene. V lost 2 bases and J lost 5, with 10 bases in between. From germline, CDR1 is SGHRS and CDR2 YFSETQ. The CDR3 sequence is 13 residues long. The CDR3 here is CASSFEGETEAFF. CDR3 coding DNA: TGCGCCAGCAGCTTCGAGGGAGAAACTGAAGCTTTCTTT.

The chain carries TRBV7-9 and TRBJ1-6; D gene ambiguous. Germline V CDR1 and CDR2: SEHNR, FQNEAQ (reference sequence). Trimming shortened V by 6 bases and J by 6 bases, and 12 bases separated the two germline ends. CDR3 length equals 14 residues. CDR3 sequence: CASSSDGFNSPLHF. The CDR3 DNA follows: TGTGCCAGCAGTTCGGACGGATTTAATTCACCCCTCCACTTT. The variable domain in full, with the rest retrieved from reference TRBV7-9 and TRBJ1-6, is DTGVSQNPRHKITKRGQNVTFRCDPISEHNRLYWYRQTLGQGPEFLTYFQNEAQLEKSRLLSDRFSAERPKGSFSTLEIQRTEQGDSAMYLCASSSDGFNSPLHFGNGTRLTVT.

This clone was found a few times. The chain uses TRBV5-5 and TRBJ2-3; unclear D gene. Looked up from germline, CDR1 is SGHKS and CDR2 is YYEKEE (reference sequence). The CDR3 consists of 12 residues. V lost 4 bases and J lost 1, with 4 bases in between. The DNA of the CDR3 is TGTGCCAGCAGCGGGGGCACAGATACGCAGTATTTT. Protein sequence: CASSGGTDTQYF.

As regards this clone: The limits of the CDR3 on the DNA are not certain, so only TCRdb's listed CDR3 is given. Additional DNA sequences in this sample encode the identical CDR3. V is TRBV7-9 and J is TRBJ1-6; the table's D call, TRBD1, was not checked against the DNA. The CDR3 length is 15 residues, termini included. Germline CDR1 is SEHNR and CDR2 is FQNEAQ (reference sequence). The CDR3: CASSSSTGWNSPLHF.

V usage is TRBV19 and J usage is TRBJ2-1, with 11 bases lining up with TRBD2. Germline V CDR1 and CDR2: LNHDA, SQIVND (reference sequence). The CDR3 is 15 amino acids. Trimming cost V 5 bases and J 4 bases; bases outside gene matches: 4. This CDR3 reads CASSPLAGGYNEQFF. In nucleotides, the CDR3 is TGTGCCAGTAGTCCGCTAGCGGGGGGTTACAATGAGCAGTTCTTC.

The chain carries TRBV7-2 and TRBJ1-2, with TRBD1 matching over 7 bases. Germline V gives CDR1 SGHTA, CDR2 FQGNSA. The CDR3 totals 13 residues. The V segment lost 1 base and the J segment 8 bases; nucleotides outside the gene matches: 4. This CDR3 is CASSLETGLGYTF. CDR3 bases: TGTGCCAGCAGCTTAGAGACAGGGCTAGGCTACACCTTC.

This chain uses TRBV5-4 with TRBJ1-2, with TRBD1 identical over 7 bases. CDR3 length: 18 amino acids. Germline V gene data show CDR1 as SGHNT and CDR2 as YYREEE (reference sequence). Trimming at V came to 6 bases and at J to 4 bases, leaving 21 bases not matched to a gene. The CDR3 sequence is CASNLGGARDSRGYGYTF. CDR3 DNA: TGTGCCAGCAACCTTGGGGGGGCCCGGGACAGCCGAGGCTATGGCTACACCTTC.

The V gene is TRBV10-3, the J gene TRBJ1-1; weak D call: TRBD1 (6 bases). Germline CDR1 is ENHRY and CDR2 is SYGVKD. The CDR3 totals 13 residues. The V gene lost 6 bases and the J gene lost 1 base, with 9 bases spanning the gap. The CDR3 sequence: CAIRGAANTEAFF. In nucleotides, the CDR3 is TGTGCCATCAGGGGGGCAGCGAACACTGAAGCTTTCTTT.

This clone was recorded only once. CDR3 DNA sequence: TGTGCCAGCTCACCTGTAGGACGTGACGAGCAGTACTTC. As protein: CASSPVGRDEQYF. The rearrangement links TRBV18 to TRBJ2-7; D unresolved. The length of the CDR3 is 13 residues. V lost 3 bases and J 5 bases, leaving 11 bases between the germline ends. Germline V gene lookup returns CDR1 KGHSH and CDR2 LQKENI. Drawing the rest from reference TRBV18 and TRBJ2-7, the complete variable domain is NAGVMQNPRHLVRRRGQEARLRCSPMKGHSHVYWYRQLPEEGLKFMVYLQKENIIDESGMPKERFSAEFPKEGPSILRIQQVVRGDSAAYFCASSPVGRDEQYFGPGTRLTVT.

This clone was recorded once. The chain combines TRBV11-2 with TRBJ1-1; D is uncertain. The germline gives CDR1 SGHAT, CDR2 FQNNGV. V gave up 5 bases and J gave up 0 bases, with 13 bases separating them. The CDR3 sequence is 15 residues long. The CDR3 DNA is TGTGCCAGCAGCATCCACCGGGATATGAACACTGAAGCTTTCTTT. Translated, it gives CASSIHRDMNTEAFF.

V usage is TRBV19 and J usage is TRBJ2-5; D could derive from TRBD1 or TRBD2 (6 bases each). The CDR3 is 18 amino acids. The V gene's germline CDR1 is LNHDA and CDR2 SQIVND (reference sequence). The V and J ends lost 5 bases and 2 bases respectively, with 24 bases between them. CDR3 nucleotides: TGTGCCAGTAGTCCGACAGGTCTGATCCGGGACTTACAAGAGACCCAGTACTTC. Its translation: CASSPTGLIRDLQETQYF.

The genes are TRBV7-2 and TRBJ1-2, with D uncertain. Germline CDR1 SGHTA, CDR2 FQGNSA. The CDR3 contains 15 residues. Trimming shortened V by 0 bases and J by 5 bases, and 13 bases separated the two germline ends. The CDR3 coding sequence is TGTGCCAGCAGCTTAGCCGGCGGGATGATTTATGGCTACACCTTC. Encoded protein: CASSLAGGMIYGYTF.

This clone was seen a single time. The chain links TRBV15 to TRBJ1-6; 8 nucleotides line up with TRBD1. Per the germline V gene, CDR1 is LNHNV and CDR2 is YYDKDF (reference sequence). J lost 0 bases, V lost 3 bases, and 10 bases had no gene match. This CDR3 has 19 amino acids. CDR3 DNA sequence: TGTGCCACCAGCAGCGGACAGGGTGAACTGGTCTCCTATAATTCACCCCTCCACTTT. This translates into CATSSGQGELVSYNSPLHF.

V gene TRBV10-3 combines with J gene TRBJ2-1; 9 positions agree with TRBD2. Germline V gene lookup returns CDR1 ENHRY and CDR2 SYGVKD. There are 16 residues in the CDR3. J gave up 4 bases and V 0 bases, and 4 bases lay outside the gene matches. The CDR3 is CAISESYSGRYNEQFF. The CDR3 nucleotides are TGTGCCATCAGTGAGTCGTATAGCGGGAGATACAATGAGCAGTTCTTC.

CDR3 coding DNA: TGTGCCACCCAGGGAAACTCCTACGAGCAGTACTTC. Encoded protein: CATQGNSYEQYF. This chain links TRBV24-1 with TRBJ2-7; weak D call: TRBD1 (5 bases). V lost 9 bases to trimming and J lost 0 bases, with 8 bases between them. The CDR3 totals 12 residues. Germline loops: CDR1 KGHDR, CDR2 SFDVKD.

The rearrangement uses TRBV14 and TRBJ1-2, with D perhaps TRBD1 (6 bases). The germline V gene encodes CDR1 SGHDN and CDR2 FVKESK. The CDR3 is made up of 13 amino acids. V was clipped by 4 bases and J by 4 bases, with 10 bases between them. CDR3 protein: CASSLGQSYGYTF. DNA for the CDR3: TGTGCCAGCAGCCTTGGACAGTCCTATGGCTACACCTTC. Looking up the rest from reference TRBV14 and TRBJ1-2 gives the full variable domain: EAGVTQFPSHSVIEKGQTVTLRCDPISGHDNLYWYRRVMGKEIKFLLHFVKESKQDESGMPNNRFLAERTGGTYSTLKVQPAELEDSGVYFCASSLGQSYGYTFGSGTRLTVV.

This clone has a single count. This chain links TRBV27 with TRBJ2-2; 7 bases line up with TRBD2. V was pared by 2 bases and J by 4 bases, with 4 bases of the junction left unmatched. Germline V gives CDR1 MNHEY, CDR2 SMNVEV (reference sequence). The CDR3 sequence is 15 residues long. CDR3 sequence reads: CASSLNGGGTGELFF. The DNA of the CDR3 is TGTGCCAGCAGTTTAAACGGCGGGGGCACCGGGGAGCTGTTTTTT.